These T cell receptor beta chains were read from a single sample in a study of T-cell memory formation after mild COVID-19. TCRdb re-derived calls from the 5' RACE reads in MiXCR, one entry per CDR3 protein. The sample lists 390,000 or so distinct CDR3 sequences; about 17% were seen once. The sequencing input was PBMCs or a T cell subset sorted from them (not recorded which). The receptors stem from a man between 18 and 35 years old who had mild COVID-19 (a few samples of this study predate the infection). Cell type and time point are not known. Each CDR3 is given with its conserved first and last residue. The order of the fields is V gene, CDR3 length, D gene, J gene, clone size, CDR3 protein, CDR3 DNA. The D gene is left open where the match is weak. Rows give clone size only sometimes, using once, few, many, or a class for an expanded clone.

>TRBV19|14|.|TRBJ2-5|many
CASSGASGKETQYF
TGTGCCAGTAGCGGGGCGTCAGGGAAAGAGACCCAGTACTTC
>TRBV7-9|15|.|TRBJ1-5|many
CASSLGGRGNQPQHF
TGTGCCAGCAGCTTAGGAGGGAGAGGCAATCAGCCCCAGCATTTT
>TRBV6-6|14|.|TRBJ1-5|few
CASTNRGFSQPQHF
TGTGCCAGCACTAACCGAGGGTTTAGTCAGCCCCAGCATTTT
>TRBV5-1|12|.|TRBJ2-1|.
CASSPPSDEQFF
TGCGCCAGCAGCCCCCCGAGCGATGAGCAGTTCTTC
>TRBV3-1|16|TRBD1|TRBJ1-2|.
CASRGTGVESNYGYTF
TGTGCCAGCAGGGGGACAGGGGTAGAGTCTAACTATGGCTACACCTTC
>TRBV6-5|15|.|TRBJ2-7|.
CASRNRGTGNYEQYF
TGTGCCAGCCGAAACCGGGGTACAGGCAACTACGAGCAGTACTTC
>TRBV2|17|.|TRBJ2-5|.
CASSGVTGGGPAETQYF
TGTGCCAGCAGTGGAGTTACAGGTGGGGGGCCGGCAGAGACCCAGTACTTC
>TRBV7-2|12|.|TRBJ1-1|.
CASLRQSTEAFF
TGTGCCAGCCTCCGGCAGAGCACTGAAGCTTTCTTT
>TRBV20-1|10|.|TRBJ1-4|many
CSARGEKLFF
TGCAGTGCTAGAGGAGAAAAACTGTTTTTT
>TRBV7-9|14|.|TRBJ1-2|few
CASSSRTDNYGYTF
TGTGCCAGCAGCTCCCGGACCGATAACTATGGCTACACCTTC
>TRBV7-2|14|.|TRBJ1-5|.
CASSFRQGNQPQHF
TGTGCCAGCAGCTTCCGACAGGGCAATCAGCCCCAGCATTTT
>TRBV11-2|14|.|TRBJ2-1|.
CASSGDITYNEQFF
TGTGCCAGCAGTGGGGACATCACCTACAATGAGCAGTTCTTC
>TRBV7-6|15|.|TRBJ2-1|few
CASSLVAPPGNEQFF
TGTGCCAGCAGCTTAGTGGCACCCCCCGGGAATGAGCAGTTCTTC
>TRBV24-1|16|.|TRBJ2-1|many
CATSDFSERSGNEQFF
TGTGCCACCAGTGATTTCTCGGAGAGGTCGGGCAATGAGCAGTTCTTC
>TRBV2|14|TRBD2|TRBJ2-5|few
CASSESGGVETQYF
TGTGCCAGCAGTGAATCCGGGGGGGTCGAGACCCAGTACTTC
>TRBV19|17|.|TRBJ2-1|.
CASSQGSGPLPYNEQFF
TGTGCCAGTAGCCAAGGATCCGGACCGTTACCTTACAATGAGCAGTTCTTC
>TRBV5-4|16|TRBD1|TRBJ2-3|.
CASSLGGQGYTDTQYF
TGTGCCAGCAGCTTGGGAGGACAGGGGTATACAGATACGCAGTATTTT
>TRBV4-3|17|.|TRBJ2-1|few
CASSQDAGGRSYNEQFF
TGCGCCAGCAGCCAAGATGCCGGGGGACGCTCCTACAATGAGCAGTTCTTC
>TRBV5-1|16|TRBD1|TRBJ1-2|.
CASSLTGVRRPSGYTF
TGCGCCAGCAGCCTCACAGGGGTACGACGGCCTTCCGGCTACACCTTC
>TRBV4-2|16|.|TRBJ2-7|.
CASSLELGGGVGEQYF
TGTGCCAGCAGCCTGGAACTCGGCGGGGGCGTAGGCGAGCAGTACTTC
>TRBV28|15|.|TRBJ2-1|.
CASSLPSRASGAQFF
TGTGCCAGCAGTTTACCCAGTCGCGCTTCAGGTGCGCAGTTCTTC
>TRBV5-1|13|.|TRBJ2-5|.
CASSWTDQETQYF
TGCGCCAGCAGCTGGACGGATCAAGAGACCCAGTACTTC
>TRBV30|13|.|TRBJ1-2|many
CASPAGRRRGYTF
TGTGCCTCGCCCGCAGGCAGAAGGAGGGGCTACACCTTC
>TRBV6-5|13|.|TRBJ1-1|.
CASRWTGNTEAFF
TGTGCCAGCAGGTGGACGGGGAACACTGAAGCTTTCTTT
>TRBV5-1|16|.|TRBJ2-3|few
CASSLQTRSSTDTQYF
TGCGCCAGCAGCTTACAAACCCGTAGCAGCACAGATACGCAGTATTTT
>TRBV4-2|15|.|TRBJ2-5|few
CASSHRGGQTETQYF
TGTGCCAGCAGCCACAGGGGCGGACAGACAGAGACCCAGTACTTC
>TRBV4-1|15|.|TRBJ2-5|many
CASSRVWGVRGTQYF
TGCGCCAGCAGCCGAGTCTGGGGGGTTCGAGGGACCCAGTACTTC
>TRBV5-4|15|.|TRBJ2-1|many
CASSLLSQHDNEQFF
TGTGCCAGCAGCTTGCTTTCCCAGCACGACAATGAGCAGTTCTTC
>TRBV29-1|14|TRBD2|TRBJ2-3|.
CSVEPSGGLDTQYF
TGCAGCGTTGAGCCCAGCGGGGGGTTAGATACGCAGTATTTT
>TRBV9|16|TRBD1|TRBJ1-2|.
CASSETMTGLNYGYTF
TGTGCCAGCAGCGAGACCATGACAGGGCTAAACTATGGCTACACCTTC
>TRBV4-3|14|.|TRBJ2-1|.
CASSQREGVGEQFF
TGCGCCAGCAGCCAGAGGGAAGGGGTTGGGGAGCAGTTCTTC
>TRBV6-5|14|.|TRBJ2-7|few
CASSYTEDHYEQYF
TGTGCCAGCAGTTACACCGAGGACCACTACGAGCAGTACTTC
>TRBV12-3/TRBV12-4|15|.|TRBJ2-7|.
CASSWGLDKSYEQYF
TGTGCCAGCAGTTGGGGCCTAGACAAATCCTACGAGCAGTACTTC
>TRBV12-3/TRBV12-4|22|TRBD2|TRBJ2-1|.
CASSLGARSGGSHRSSYNEQFF
TGTGCCAGCAGTTTAGGGGCACGCAGCGGGGGGTCACATAGGAGCTCCTACAATGAGCAGTTCTTC
>TRBV7-9|15|.|TRBJ2-7|few
CASSLGSWQSYEQYF
TGTGCCAGCAGCCTCGGTTCGTGGCAATCCTACGAGCAGTACTTC
>TRBV6-6|14|TRBD2|TRBJ2-3|.
CATQRGGYTDTQYF
TGTGCCACCCAACGCGGGGGGTACACAGATACGCAGTATTTT
>TRBV20-1|14|.|TRBJ2-3|few
CSARPDRLTDTQYF
TGCAGTGCTAGACCCGACAGGCTCACAGATACGCAGTATTTT